The sequence of this TCR beta chain was determined in a study of T-cell memory formation after mild COVID-19. 5'RACE with constant-segment primers yielded barcoded, UMI-tagged TCR alpha and TCR beta cDNA libraries. TCRdb recomputed calls from the 5' RACE reads with MiXCR, one row per CDR3 protein. The table records 290,000 or so distinct CDR3 sequences, approximately 19% of them present only once. As regards this clonotype: The antigen remains unidentified.

The length of the CDR3 is 14 residues. Germline V lookup: CDR1 SGDLS, CDR2 YYNGEE. The V and J ends lost 4 bases and 4 bases respectively, with 15 bases between them. Overall study results and limits: Nothing showed for sure that second-wave clones peaking on day 37 were SARS-CoV-2 specific. Memory from before infection featured some responding clones, which suggests cross-reactive memory joined.

This receptor was taken from a man aged 18 to 30 who had mild COVID-19 (a few samples of this study predate the infection). Cell type and time point are not known. Sample: PBMCs or a T cell subset sorted from them (not recorded which). V is TRBV9 and J is TRBJ2-7; a weak D match, TRBD1 (6 bases). CDR3 loop: CASSLTGKSYEQYF. The CDR3 DNA reads as TGTGCCAGCAGCCTTACAGGGAAATCATACGAGCAGTACTTC.